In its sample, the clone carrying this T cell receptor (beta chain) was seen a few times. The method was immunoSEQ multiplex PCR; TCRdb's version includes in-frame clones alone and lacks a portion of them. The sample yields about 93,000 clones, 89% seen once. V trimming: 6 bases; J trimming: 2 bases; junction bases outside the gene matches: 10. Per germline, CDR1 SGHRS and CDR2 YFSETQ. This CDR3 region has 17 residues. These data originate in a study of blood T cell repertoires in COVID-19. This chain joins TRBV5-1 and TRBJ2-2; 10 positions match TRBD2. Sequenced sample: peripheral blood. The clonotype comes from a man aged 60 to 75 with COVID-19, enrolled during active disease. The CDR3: CASTSLTSGPNTGELFF. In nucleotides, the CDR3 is TGCGCCAGCACCTCCCTGACTAGCGGGCCTAACACCGGGGAGCTGTTTTTT.